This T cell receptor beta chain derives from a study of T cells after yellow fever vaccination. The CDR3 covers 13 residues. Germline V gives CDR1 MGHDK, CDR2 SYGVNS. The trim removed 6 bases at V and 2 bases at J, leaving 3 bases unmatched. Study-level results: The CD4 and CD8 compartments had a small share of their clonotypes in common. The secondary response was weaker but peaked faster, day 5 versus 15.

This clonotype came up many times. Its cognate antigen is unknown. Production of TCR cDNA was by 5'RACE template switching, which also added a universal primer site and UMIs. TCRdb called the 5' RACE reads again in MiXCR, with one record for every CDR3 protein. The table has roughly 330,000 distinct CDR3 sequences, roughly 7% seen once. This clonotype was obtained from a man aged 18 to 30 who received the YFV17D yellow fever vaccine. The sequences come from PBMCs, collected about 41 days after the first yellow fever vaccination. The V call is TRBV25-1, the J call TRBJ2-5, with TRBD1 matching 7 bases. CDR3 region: CASSRTGQETQYF. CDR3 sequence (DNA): TGTGCCAGCAGCAGGACAGGACAAGAGACCCAGTACTTC.